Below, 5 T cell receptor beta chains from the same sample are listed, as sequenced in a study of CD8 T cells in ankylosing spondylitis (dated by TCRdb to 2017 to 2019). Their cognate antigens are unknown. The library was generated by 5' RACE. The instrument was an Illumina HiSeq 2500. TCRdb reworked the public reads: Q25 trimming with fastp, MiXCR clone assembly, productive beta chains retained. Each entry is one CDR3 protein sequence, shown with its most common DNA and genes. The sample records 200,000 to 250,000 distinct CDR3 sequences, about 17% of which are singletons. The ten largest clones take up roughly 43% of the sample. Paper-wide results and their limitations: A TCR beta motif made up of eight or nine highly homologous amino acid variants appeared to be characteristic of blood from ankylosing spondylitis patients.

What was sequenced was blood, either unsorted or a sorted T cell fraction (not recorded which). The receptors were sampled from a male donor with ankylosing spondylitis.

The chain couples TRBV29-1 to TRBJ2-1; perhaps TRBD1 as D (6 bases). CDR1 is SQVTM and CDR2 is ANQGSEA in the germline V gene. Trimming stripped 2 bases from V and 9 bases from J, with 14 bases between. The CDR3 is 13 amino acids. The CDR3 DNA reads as TGCAGCGTTGAAACGGACAGCGGAGGTGAGCAGTTCTTC. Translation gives CSVETDSGGEQFF.

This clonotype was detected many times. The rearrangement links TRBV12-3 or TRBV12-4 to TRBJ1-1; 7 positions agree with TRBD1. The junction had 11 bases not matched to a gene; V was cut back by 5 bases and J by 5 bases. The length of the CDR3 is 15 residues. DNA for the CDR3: TGTGCCAGCAGTCACACAGGGGCCCTGGAGACTGAAGCTTTCTTT. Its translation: CASSHTGALETEAFF.

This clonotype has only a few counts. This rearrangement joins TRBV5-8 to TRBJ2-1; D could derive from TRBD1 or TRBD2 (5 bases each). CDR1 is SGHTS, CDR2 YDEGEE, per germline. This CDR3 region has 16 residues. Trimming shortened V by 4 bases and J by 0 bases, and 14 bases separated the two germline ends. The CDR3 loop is CASSPRGPGSYNEQFF. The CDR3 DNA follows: TGTGCCAGCAGCCCCCGGGGCCCTGGCTCCTACAATGAGCAGTTCTTC. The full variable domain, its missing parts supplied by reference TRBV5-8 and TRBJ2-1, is EAGVTQSPTHLIKTRGQQATLRCSPISGHTSVYWYQQALGLGLQFLLWYDEGEERNRGNFPPRFSGRQFPNYSSELNVNALELEDSALYLCASSPRGPGSYNEQFFGPGTRLTVL.

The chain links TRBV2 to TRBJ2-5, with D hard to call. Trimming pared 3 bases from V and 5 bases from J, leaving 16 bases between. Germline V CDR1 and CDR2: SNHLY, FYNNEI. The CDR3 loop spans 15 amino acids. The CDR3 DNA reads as TGTGCCAGCAGTGATTCGGCTTTGTCGACGGAGACCCAGTACTTC. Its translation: CASSDSALSTETQYF.

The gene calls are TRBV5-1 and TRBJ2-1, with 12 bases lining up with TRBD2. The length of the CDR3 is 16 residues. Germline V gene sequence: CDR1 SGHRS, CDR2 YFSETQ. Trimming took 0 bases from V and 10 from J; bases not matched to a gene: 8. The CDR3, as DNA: TGCGCCAGCAGCTTGGAGGCCTCGCTAGCGGGAGGGGAGCAGTTCTTC. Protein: CASSLEASLAGGEQFF.